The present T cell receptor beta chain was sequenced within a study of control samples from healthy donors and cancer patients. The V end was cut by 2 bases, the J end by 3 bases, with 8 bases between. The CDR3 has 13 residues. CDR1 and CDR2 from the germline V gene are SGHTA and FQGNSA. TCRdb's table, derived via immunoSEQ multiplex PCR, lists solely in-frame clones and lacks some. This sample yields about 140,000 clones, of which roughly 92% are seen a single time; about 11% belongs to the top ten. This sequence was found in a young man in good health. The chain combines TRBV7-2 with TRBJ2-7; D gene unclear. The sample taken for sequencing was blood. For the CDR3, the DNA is TGTGCCAGCAGCTTATTTGGCAGCTACGAGCAGTACTTC. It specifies CASSLFGSYEQYF.